This record looks at one TCR beta chain sequence and its context. What it binds is not known. This record belongs to a study of OX40 agonist ivuxolimab in advanced cancers. Study outcomes and limitations: Expanded clones were, on average, more numerous in CD8+ T cells than in CD4+.

Data came from immunoSEQ multiplex PCR; TCRdb stores just in-frame clones and leaves some out. The sample consists of 50,000 to 75,000 clones, around 88% of them appearing once. Trimming cost V 2 bases and J 1 base, with 8 bases left between them. Per germline, CDR1 MDHEN and CDR2 SYDVKM. The CDR3 spans 14 residues. The sample consisted of CD4+ or CD8+ T cells sorted from blood, taken in a trial of the OX40 agonist ivuxolimab. This receptor was taken from an adult with an advanced solid tumor such as melanoma, head and neck, liver or kidney cancer. The V call is TRBV28, the J call TRBJ1-2, with D perhaps matching TRBD1 (5 bases). The CDR3 spells CASSLTGLNYGYTF. In DNA form, the CDR3 reads TGTGCCAGCAGTTTAACAGGACTTAACTATGGCTACACCTTC.